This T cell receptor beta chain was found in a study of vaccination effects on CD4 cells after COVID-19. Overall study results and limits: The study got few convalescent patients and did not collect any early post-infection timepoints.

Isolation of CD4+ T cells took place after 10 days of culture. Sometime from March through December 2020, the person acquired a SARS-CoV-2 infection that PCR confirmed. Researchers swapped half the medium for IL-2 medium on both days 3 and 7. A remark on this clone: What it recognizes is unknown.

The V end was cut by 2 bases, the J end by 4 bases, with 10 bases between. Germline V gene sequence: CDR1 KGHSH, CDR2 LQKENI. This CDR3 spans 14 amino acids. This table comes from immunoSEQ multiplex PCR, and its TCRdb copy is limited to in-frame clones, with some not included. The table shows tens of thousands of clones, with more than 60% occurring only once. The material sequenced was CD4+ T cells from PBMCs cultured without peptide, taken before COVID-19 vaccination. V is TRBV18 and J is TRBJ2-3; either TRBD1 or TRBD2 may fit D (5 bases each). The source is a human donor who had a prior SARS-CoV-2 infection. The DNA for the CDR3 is TGTGCCAGCTCACCAGGGGGAACCGCAGATACGCAGTATTTT. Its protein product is CASSPGGTADTQYF.